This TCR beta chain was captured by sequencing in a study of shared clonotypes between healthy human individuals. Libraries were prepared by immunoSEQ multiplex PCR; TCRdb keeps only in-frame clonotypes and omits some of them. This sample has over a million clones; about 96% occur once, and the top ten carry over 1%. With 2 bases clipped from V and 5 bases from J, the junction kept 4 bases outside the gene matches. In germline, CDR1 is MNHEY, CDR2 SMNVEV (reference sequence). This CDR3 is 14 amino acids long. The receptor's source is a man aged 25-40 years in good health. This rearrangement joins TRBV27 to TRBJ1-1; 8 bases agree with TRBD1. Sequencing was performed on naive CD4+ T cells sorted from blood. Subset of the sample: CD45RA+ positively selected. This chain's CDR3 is CASSLRQGYTEAFF. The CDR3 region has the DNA TGTGCCAGCAGTTTAAGACAGGGGTATACTGAAGCTTTCTTT.